This is a list of T cell receptor beta chains from one sample in a study of beta chain features in type 1 diabetes. TCRdb keeps only in-frame clones here, not all; method: immunoSEQ multiplex PCR. The sample includes 150,000 to 190,000 clones, over 9% of them seen just once. Sequenced sample: central memory CD4+ T cells from blood. The receptors were gathered from a man younger than 40 with type 1 diabetes. Both conserved end residues are part of each CDR3. Fields, in order: V gene, D gene, J gene, clone size, CDR3 protein, CDR3 DNA. A D gene is named only where the DNA matches it firmly. Size is stated for part of the rows, as once, few or many counts, or as a class when the clone is expanded.

v_gene: TRBV27
d_gene: TRBD2
j_gene: TRBJ2-1
abundance: few
CDR3aa: CASSPLLAGVPNEQFF
CDR3nt: TGTGCCAGCAGTCCCTTACTAGCGGGAGTCCCCAATGAGCAGTTCTTC

v_gene: TRBV7-2
d_gene: .
j_gene: TRBJ2-1
abundance: few
CDR3aa: CASSKQGTQFF
CDR3nt: TGTGCCAGCAGTAAACAGGGTACTCAGTTCTTC

v_gene: TRBV30
d_gene: .
j_gene: TRBJ1-5
abundance: few
CDR3aa: CAWSDTGNQPQHF
CDR3nt: TGTGCCTGGAGTGACACGGGTAATCAGCCCCAGCATTTT

v_gene: TRBV23-1
d_gene: TRBD1
j_gene: TRBJ2-5
abundance: .
CDR3aa: CASSHRGRPETQYF
CDR3nt: TGCGCCAGCAGTCACAGGGGGCGCCCAGAGACCCAGTACTTC

v_gene: TRBV29-1
d_gene: TRBD2
j_gene: TRBJ2-3
abundance: .
CDR3aa: CSVLSGRATDTQYF
CDR3nt: TGCAGCGTTCTCAGCGGGAGGGCCACAGATACGCAGTATTTT

v_gene: TRBV30
d_gene: TRBD2
j_gene: TRBJ2-1
abundance: few
CDR3aa: CAWRTAGGGEQFF
CDR3nt: TGTGCCTGGAGAACAGCGGGAGGAGGTGAGCAGTTCTTC

v_gene: TRBV5-4
d_gene: TRBD2
j_gene: TRBJ2-7
abundance: .
CDR3aa: CASSSLGRAGGSEQYF
CDR3nt: TGTGCCAGCAGCTCCCTGGGTCGGGCGGGAGGGAGCGAGCAGTACTTC

v_gene: TRBV4-1
d_gene: TRBD2
j_gene: TRBJ2-3
abundance: few
CDR3aa: CASSSGGSGSTDTQYF
CDR3nt: TGCGCCAGCAGTTCGGGTGGTAGCGGGAGCACAGATACGCAGTATTTT

v_gene: TRBV7-8
d_gene: TRBD1
j_gene: TRBJ2-5
abundance: few
CDR3aa: CAGVRDRGPGLGETQYF
CDR3nt: TGTGCCGGGGTCCGGGACAGGGGGCCCGGACTAGGGGAGACCCAGTACTTC

v_gene: TRBV30
d_gene: TRBD1
j_gene: TRBJ1-1
abundance: few
CDR3aa: CAWSESGTGLNTEAFF
CDR3nt: TGTGCCTGGAGTGAATCCGGGACAGGGCTGAACACTGAAGCTTTCTTT

v_gene: TRBV2
d_gene: .
j_gene: TRBJ2-7
abundance: .
CDR3aa: CASSAERSYEQYF
CDR3nt: TGTGCCAGCAGTGCGGAGCGGAGCTACGAGCAGTACTTC

v_gene: TRBV9
d_gene: .
j_gene: TRBJ2-1
abundance: few
CDR3aa: CASSTGIYNEQFF
CDR3nt: TGTGCCAGCAGCACAGGGATTTACAATGAGCAGTTCTTC

v_gene: TRBV14
d_gene: .
j_gene: TRBJ1-4
abundance: .
CDR3aa: CASSQGRGKLFF
CDR3nt: TGTGCCAGCAGCCAGGGCCGGGGAAAACTGTTTTTT

v_gene: TRBV28
d_gene: TRBD1
j_gene: TRBJ1-2
abundance: .
CDR3aa: CASRRQGNSNYGYTF
CDR3nt: TGTGCCAGCAGGAGACAGGGGAACTCTAACTATGGCTACACCTTC

v_gene: TRBV5-1
d_gene: .
j_gene: TRBJ1-4
abundance: .
CDR3aa: CASSLAQVEREKLFF
CDR3nt: TGCGCCAGCAGCTTGGCACAGGTCGAACGCGAAAAACTGTTTTTT

v_gene: TRBV23-1
d_gene: TRBD2
j_gene: TRBJ2-7
abundance: few
CDR3aa: CASSRGTSGGSSYEQYF
CDR3nt: TGCGCCAGCAGCCGGGGGACTAGCGGAGGGAGCTCCTACGAGCAGTACTTC

v_gene: TRBV6-5
d_gene: TRBD1
j_gene: TRBJ2-7
abundance: few
CDR3aa: CASRSKDRYYEQYF
CDR3nt: TGTGCCAGCAGATCCAAGGACAGGTACTACGAGCAGTACTTC

v_gene: TRBV5-1
d_gene: TRBD1
j_gene: TRBJ1-1
abundance: .
CDR3aa: CASSRDSPEAFF
CDR3nt: TGCGCCAGCAGCCGGGACAGCCCTGAAGCTTTCTTT

v_gene: TRBV7-2
d_gene: .
j_gene: TRBJ2-3
abundance: few
CDR3aa: CASSLNSGGDTQYF
CDR3nt: TGTGCCAGCAGCTTAAACTCGGGTGGGGATACGCAGTATTTT

v_gene: TRBV11-3
d_gene: TRBD1
j_gene: TRBJ2-2
abundance: .
CDR3aa: CASSPGQGDTGELFF
CDR3nt: TGTGCCAGCAGCCCCGGACAGGGGGACACCGGGGAGCTGTTTTTT

v_gene: TRBV7-2
d_gene: TRBD1
j_gene: TRBJ1-5
abundance: .
CDR3aa: CATSTGDNQPQHF
CDR3nt: TGTGCCACCTCAACAGGGGACAATCAGCCCCAGCATTTT

v_gene: TRBV7-2
d_gene: TRBD1
j_gene: TRBJ1-1
abundance: few
CDR3aa: CASSLAPQGTGGEAFF
CDR3nt: TGTGCCAGCAGCTTAGCACCACAGGGTACAGGGGGAGAGGCTTTCTTT

v_gene: TRBV5-1
d_gene: TRBD2
j_gene: TRBJ2-1
abundance: .
CDR3aa: CASSLGLAGGPAYNEQFF
CDR3nt: TGCGCCAGCAGCTTGGGGCTAGCGGGAGGGCCCGCCTACAATGAGCAGTTCTTC

v_gene: TRBV4-3
d_gene: .
j_gene: TRBJ2-5
abundance: few
CDR3aa: CASRLAGTEETQYF
CDR3nt: TGCGCCAGCAGACTAGCCGGGACTGAAGAGACCCAGTACTTC

v_gene: TRBV5-1
d_gene: .
j_gene: TRBJ2-6
abundance: few
CDR3aa: CASSPRSQGTGANVLTF
CDR3nt: TGCGCCAGCAGCCCCCGGTCACAGGGAACTGGGGCCAACGTCCTGACTTTC

v_gene: TRBV4-2
d_gene: .
j_gene: TRBJ2-7
abundance: .
CDR3aa: CASSQGVAYYEQYF
CDR3nt: TGTGCCAGCAGCCAAGGGGTAGCCTACTACGAGCAGTACTTC

v_gene: TRBV30
d_gene: .
j_gene: TRBJ1-2
abundance: .
CDR3aa: CAWSRTDDFYGYTF
CDR3nt: TGTGCCTGGAGTCGGACAGACGACTTCTATGGCTACACCTTC

v_gene: TRBV28
d_gene: .
j_gene: TRBJ2-4
abundance: few
CDR3aa: CASSLTGVAKNIQYF
CDR3nt: TGTGCCAGCAGTTTAACGGGGGTGGCCAAAAACATTCAGTACTTC

v_gene: TRBV9
d_gene: TRBD2
j_gene: TRBJ2-5
abundance: .
CDR3aa: CASSVDSGSGETQYF
CDR3nt: TGTGCCAGCAGCGTAGACAGCGGGAGCGGGGAGACCCAGTACTTC

v_gene: TRBV2
d_gene: .
j_gene: TRBJ2-5
abundance: few
CDR3aa: CASSEEAVETQYF
CDR3nt: TGTGCCAGCAGTGAAGAAGCGGTTGAGACCCAGTACTTC

v_gene: TRBV21-1
d_gene: .
j_gene: TRBJ2-7
abundance: .
CDR3aa: CASTNGDRANEQYF
CDR3nt: TGTGCCAGCACCAACGGGGACAGGGCCAACGAGCAGTACTTC

v_gene: TRBV9
d_gene: .
j_gene: TRBJ2-3
abundance: .
CDR3aa: CASSVGPAGTDTQYF
CDR3nt: TGTGCCAGCAGCGTTGGCCCGGCGGGAACAGATACGCAGTATTTT

v_gene: TRBV5-1
d_gene: .
j_gene: TRBJ2-1
abundance: .
CDR3aa: CASSLVQGLYNEQFF
CDR3nt: TGCGCCAGCAGCTTGGTGCAGGGTCTATACAATGAGCAGTTCTTC

v_gene: TRBV30
d_gene: TRBD1
j_gene: TRBJ1-2
abundance: .
CDR3aa: CAWSRQGGYGYTF
CDR3nt: TGTGCCTGGAGCCGACAGGGAGGCTATGGCTACACCTTC

v_gene: TRBV6-1
d_gene: .
j_gene: TRBJ2-5
abundance: few
CDR3aa: CASGRSPQETQYF
CDR3nt: TGTGCCAGCGGTAGAAGTCCCCAAGAGACCCAGTACTTC

v_gene: TRBV7-2
d_gene: .
j_gene: TRBJ1-4
abundance: few
CDR3aa: CASSLVRDRAEKLFF
CDR3nt: TGTGCCAGCAGCTTAGTCCGAGACAGAGCCGAAAAACTGTTTTTT

v_gene: TRBV18
d_gene: .
j_gene: TRBJ1-1
abundance: few
CDR3aa: CASSAPYGGNTEAFF
CDR3nt: TGTGCCAGCTCAGCGCCTTACGGGGGGAACACTGAAGCTTTCTTT

v_gene: TRBV7-8
d_gene: TRBD2
j_gene: TRBJ2-4
abundance: .
CDR3aa: CASSLASGGRENIQYF
CDR3nt: TGTGCCAGCAGCTTAGCTTCGGGTGGGAGGGAAAACATTCAGTACTTC

v_gene: TRBV18
d_gene: TRBD1
j_gene: TRBJ1-2
abundance: few
CDR3aa: CASSPAAGGHYGYTF
CDR3nt: TGTGCCAGCTCACCAGCGGCAGGGGGCCACTATGGCTACACCTTC

v_gene: TRBV5-1
d_gene: .
j_gene: TRBJ2-1
abundance: few
CDR3aa: CASSFESSSYNEQFF
CDR3nt: TGCGCCAGCAGCTTCGAGAGTAGCTCCTACAATGAGCAGTTCTTC

v_gene: TRBV7-3
d_gene: TRBD1
j_gene: TRBJ2-5
abundance: few
CDR3aa: CASSVTGARGETQYF
CDR3nt: TGTGCCAGCAGCGTGACAGGGGCCCGGGGAGAGACCCAGTACTTC

v_gene: TRBV4-2
d_gene: .
j_gene: TRBJ2-1
abundance: .
CDR3aa: CASSQGRTPNEQFF
CDR3nt: TGTGCCAGCAGCCAAGGGAGGACTCCCAATGAGCAGTTCTTC

v_gene: TRBV4-3
d_gene: TRBD2
j_gene: TRBJ2-7
abundance: .
CDR3aa: CASSQGSGGASYEQYF
CDR3nt: TGCGCCAGCAGCCAAGGTAGCGGGGGCGCCTCCTACGAGCAGTACTTC

v_gene: TRBV28
d_gene: .
j_gene: TRBJ2-7
abundance: few
CDR3aa: CASSYSYEQYF
CDR3nt: TGTGCCAGCAGCTACTCCTACGAGCAGTACTTC

v_gene: TRBV7-8
d_gene: .
j_gene: TRBJ1-1
abundance: .
CDR3aa: CASSLAFAEAFF
CDR3nt: TGTGCCAGCAGCTTAGCCTTCGCTGAAGCTTTCTTT

v_gene: TRBV5-5
d_gene: .
j_gene: TRBJ1-2
abundance: few
CDR3aa: CASTSRTGDTF
CDR3nt: TGTGCCAGCACCTCCCGGACTGGAGACACCTTC

v_gene: TRBV5-4
d_gene: .
j_gene: TRBJ1-1
abundance: .
CDR3aa: CASSLAGQGRAEAFF
CDR3nt: TGTGCCAGCAGCTTGGCCGGGCAGGGGAGGGCTGAAGCTTTCTTT

v_gene: TRBV19
d_gene: TRBD2
j_gene: TRBJ2-5
abundance: few
CDR3aa: CASSLGLAGRYQETQYF
CDR3nt: TGTGCCAGTAGTCTTGGACTAGCGGGAAGGTACCAAGAGACCCAGTACTTC

v_gene: TRBV7-9
d_gene: TRBD2
j_gene: TRBJ2-3
abundance: few
CDR3aa: CASSPKAGAADTQYF
CDR3nt: TGTGCCAGCAGCCCGAAAGCGGGAGCCGCAGATACGCAGTATTTT

v_gene: TRBV7-2
d_gene: .
j_gene: TRBJ1-5
abundance: few
CDR3aa: CASSFSSNQPQHF
CDR3nt: TGTGCCAGCAGCTTCAGTAGCAATCAGCCCCAGCATTTT

v_gene: TRBV7-9
d_gene: .
j_gene: TRBJ2-1
abundance: .
CDR3aa: CASSSPGYEQFF
CDR3nt: TGTGCCAGCAGCTCACCGGGGTATGAGCAGTTCTTC

v_gene: TRBV7-9
d_gene: .
j_gene: TRBJ2-1
abundance: .
CDR3aa: CASSLGGTRGYNEQFF
CDR3nt: TGTGCCAGCAGCCTAGGGGGGACTCGGGGATACAATGAGCAGTTCTTC

v_gene: TRBV28
d_gene: TRBD2
j_gene: TRBJ2-7
abundance: few
CDR3aa: CASGTGTTAYEQYF
CDR3nt: TGTGCCAGCGGGACCGGGACTACCGCGTACGAGCAGTACTTC